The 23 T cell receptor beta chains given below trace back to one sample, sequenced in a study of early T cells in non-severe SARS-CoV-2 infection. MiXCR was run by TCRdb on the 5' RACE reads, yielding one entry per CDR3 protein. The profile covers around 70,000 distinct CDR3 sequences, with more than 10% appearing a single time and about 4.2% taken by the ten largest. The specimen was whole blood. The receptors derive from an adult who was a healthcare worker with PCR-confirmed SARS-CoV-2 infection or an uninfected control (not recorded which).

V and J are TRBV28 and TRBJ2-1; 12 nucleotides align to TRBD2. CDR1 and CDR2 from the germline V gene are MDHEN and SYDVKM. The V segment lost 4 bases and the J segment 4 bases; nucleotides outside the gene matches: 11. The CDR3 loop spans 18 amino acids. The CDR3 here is CASSSQFVGTSGYNEQFF. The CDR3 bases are TGTGCCAGCAGTTCCCAATTCGTGGGGACTAGCGGGTACAATGAGCAGTTCTTC.

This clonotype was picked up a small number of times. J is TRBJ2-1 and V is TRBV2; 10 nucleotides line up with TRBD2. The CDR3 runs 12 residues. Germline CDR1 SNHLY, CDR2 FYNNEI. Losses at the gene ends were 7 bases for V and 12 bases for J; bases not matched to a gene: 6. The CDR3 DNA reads TGTGCCAGCAAGCGGGAGGGCCGGGGGCAGTTCTTC. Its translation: CASKREGRGQFF. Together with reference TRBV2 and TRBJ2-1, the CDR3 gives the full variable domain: EPEVTQTPSHQVTQMGQEVILRCVPISNHLYFYWYRQILGQKVEFLVSFYNNEISEKSEIFDDQFSVERPDGSNFTLKIRSTKLEDSAMYFCASKREGRGQFFGPGTRLTVL.

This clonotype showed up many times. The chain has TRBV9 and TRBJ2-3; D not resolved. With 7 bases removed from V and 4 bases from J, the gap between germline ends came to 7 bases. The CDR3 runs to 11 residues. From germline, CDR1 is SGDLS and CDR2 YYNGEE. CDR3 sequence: CASGEADTQYF. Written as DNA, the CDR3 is TGTGCCAGCGGCGAGGCAGATACGCAGTATTTT.

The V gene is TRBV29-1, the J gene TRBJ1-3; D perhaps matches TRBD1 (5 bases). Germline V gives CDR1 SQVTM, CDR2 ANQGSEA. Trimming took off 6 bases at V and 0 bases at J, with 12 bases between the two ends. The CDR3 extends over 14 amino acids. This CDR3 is CSVADRSSGNTIYF. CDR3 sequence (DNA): TGCAGCGTAGCTGACAGAAGCTCTGGAAACACCATATATTTT. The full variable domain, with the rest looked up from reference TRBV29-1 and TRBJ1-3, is SAVISQKPSRDICQRGTSLTIQCQVDSQVTMMFWYRQQPGQSLTLIATANQGSEATYESGFVIDKFPISRPNLTFSTLTVSNMSPEDSSIYLCSVADRSSGNTIYFGEGSWLTVV.

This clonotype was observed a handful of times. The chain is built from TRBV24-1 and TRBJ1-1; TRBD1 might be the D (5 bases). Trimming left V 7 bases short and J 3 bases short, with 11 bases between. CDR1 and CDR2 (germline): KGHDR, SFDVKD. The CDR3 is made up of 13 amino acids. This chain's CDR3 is CATRGRDYTEAFF. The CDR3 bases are TGTGCCACCAGAGGCAGGGACTACACTGAAGCTTTCTTT.

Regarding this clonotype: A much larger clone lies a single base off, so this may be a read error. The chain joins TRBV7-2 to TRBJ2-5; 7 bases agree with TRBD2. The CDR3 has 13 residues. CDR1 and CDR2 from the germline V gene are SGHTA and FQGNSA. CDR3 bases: TGTGCCGGCAGCTCAGGGCGGGGGGAGACCCAGTACTTC. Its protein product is CAGSSGRGETQYF.

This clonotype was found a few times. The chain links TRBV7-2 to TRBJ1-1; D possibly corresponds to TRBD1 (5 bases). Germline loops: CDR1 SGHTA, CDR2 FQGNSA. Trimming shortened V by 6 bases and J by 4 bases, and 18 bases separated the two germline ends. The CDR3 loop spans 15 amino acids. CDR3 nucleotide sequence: TGTGCCAGCAGTTTATCTGGGGCAGGCGCCACTGAAGCTTTCTTT. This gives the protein CASSLSGAGATEAFF.

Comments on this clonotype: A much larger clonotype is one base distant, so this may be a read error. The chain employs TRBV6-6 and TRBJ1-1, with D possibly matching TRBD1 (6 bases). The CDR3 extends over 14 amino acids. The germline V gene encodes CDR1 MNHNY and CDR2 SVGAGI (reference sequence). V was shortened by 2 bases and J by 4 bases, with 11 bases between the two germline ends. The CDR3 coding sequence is TGTGCCAGCAGTTACGGAGAGGGGGGCACTGAAGCTTTCTTT. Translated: CASSYGEGGTEAFF.

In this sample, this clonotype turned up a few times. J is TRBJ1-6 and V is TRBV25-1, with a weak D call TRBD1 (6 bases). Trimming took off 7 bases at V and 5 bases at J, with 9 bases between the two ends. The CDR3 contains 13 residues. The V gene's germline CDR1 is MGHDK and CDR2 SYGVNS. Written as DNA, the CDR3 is TGTGCCAGCAAAGGGACAAATAATTCACCCCTCCACTTT. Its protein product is CASKGTNNSPLHF.

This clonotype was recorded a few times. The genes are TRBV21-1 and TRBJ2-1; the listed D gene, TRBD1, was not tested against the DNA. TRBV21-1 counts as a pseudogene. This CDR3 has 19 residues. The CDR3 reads CASSKEGGRGCETYNEQFF. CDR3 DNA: TGTGCCAGCAGCAAAGAGGGGGGCAGGGGATGTGAAACGTACAATGAGCAGTTCTTC.

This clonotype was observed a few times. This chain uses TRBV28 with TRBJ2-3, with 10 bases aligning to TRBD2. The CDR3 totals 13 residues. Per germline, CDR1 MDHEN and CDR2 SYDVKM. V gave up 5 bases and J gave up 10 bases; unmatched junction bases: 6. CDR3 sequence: CASSLPSGSAQYF. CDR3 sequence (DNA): TGTGCCAGCAGTCTTCCTAGCGGGAGCGCGCAGTATTTT.

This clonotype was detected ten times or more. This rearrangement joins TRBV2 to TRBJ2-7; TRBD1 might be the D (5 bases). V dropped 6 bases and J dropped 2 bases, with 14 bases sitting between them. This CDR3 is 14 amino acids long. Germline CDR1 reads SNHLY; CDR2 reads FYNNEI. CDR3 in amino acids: CASRIQGSTYEQYF. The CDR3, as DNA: TGTGCCAGCAGAATTCAGGGCAGCACCTACGAGCAGTACTTC. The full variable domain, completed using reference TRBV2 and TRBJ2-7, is EPEVTQTPSHQVTQMGQEVILRCVPISNHLYFYWYRQILGQKVEFLVSFYNNEISEKSEIFDDQFSVERPDGSNFTLKIRSTKLEDSAMYFCASRIQGSTYEQYFGPGTRLTVT.

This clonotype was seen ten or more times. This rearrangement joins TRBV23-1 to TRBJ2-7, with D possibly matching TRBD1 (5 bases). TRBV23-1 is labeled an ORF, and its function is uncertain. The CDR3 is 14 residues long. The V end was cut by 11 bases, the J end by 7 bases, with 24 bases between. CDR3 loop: CARMVVQGPREQYF. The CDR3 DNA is TGCGCCCGGATGGTAGTCCAGGGCCCTAGGGAGCAGTACTTC.

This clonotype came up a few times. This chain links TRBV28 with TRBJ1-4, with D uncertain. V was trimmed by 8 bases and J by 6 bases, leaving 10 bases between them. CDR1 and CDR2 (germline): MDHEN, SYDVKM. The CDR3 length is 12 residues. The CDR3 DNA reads TGTGCCAGCGGCTACAGCTATGAAAAACTGTTTTTT. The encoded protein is CASGYSYEKLFF. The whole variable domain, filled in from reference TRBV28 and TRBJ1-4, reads DVKVTQSSRYLVKRTGEKVFLECVQDMDHENMFWYRQDPGLGLRLIYFSYDVKMKEKGDIPEGYSVSREKKERFSLILESASTNQTSMYLCASGYSYEKLFFGSGTQLSVL.

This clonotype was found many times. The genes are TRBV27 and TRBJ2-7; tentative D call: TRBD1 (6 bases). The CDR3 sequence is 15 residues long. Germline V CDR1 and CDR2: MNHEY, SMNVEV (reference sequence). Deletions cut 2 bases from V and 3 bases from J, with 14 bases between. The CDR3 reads CASSLSAGDNYEQYF. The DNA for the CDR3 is TGTGCCAGCAGTTTAAGCGCAGGGGATAACTACGAGCAGTACTTC.

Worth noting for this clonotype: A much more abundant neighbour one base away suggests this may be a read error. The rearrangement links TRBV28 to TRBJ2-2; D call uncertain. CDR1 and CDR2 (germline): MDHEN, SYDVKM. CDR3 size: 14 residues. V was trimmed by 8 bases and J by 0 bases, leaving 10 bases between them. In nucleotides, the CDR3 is TGTGCCAGCCGCGACACCTCGAACACCGGGGAGCTGTTTTTT. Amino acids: CASRDTSNTGELFF. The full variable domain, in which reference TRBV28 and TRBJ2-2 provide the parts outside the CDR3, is DVKVTQSSRYLVKRTGEKVFLECVQDMDHENMFWYRQDPGLGLRLIYFSYDVKMKEKGDIPEGYSVSREKKERFSLILESASTNQTSMYLCASRDTSNTGELFFGEGSRLTVL.

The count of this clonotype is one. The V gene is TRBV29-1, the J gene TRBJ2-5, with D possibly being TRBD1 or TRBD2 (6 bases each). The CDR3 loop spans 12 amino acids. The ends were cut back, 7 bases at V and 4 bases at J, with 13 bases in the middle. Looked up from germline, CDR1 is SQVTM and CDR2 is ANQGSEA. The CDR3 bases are TGCAGCGCCTATGGAGGGGGAGAGACCCAGTACTTC. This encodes CSAYGGGETQYF.

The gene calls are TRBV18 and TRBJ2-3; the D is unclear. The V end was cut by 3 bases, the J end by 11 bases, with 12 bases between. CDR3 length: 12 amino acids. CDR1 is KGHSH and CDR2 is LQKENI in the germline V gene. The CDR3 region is CASSPFTDEQYF. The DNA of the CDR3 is TGTGCCAGCTCACCCTTCACCGACGAGCAGTATTTT. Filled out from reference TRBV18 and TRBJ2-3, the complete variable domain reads NAGVMQNPRHLVRRRGQEARLRCSPMKGHSHVYWYRQLPEEGLKFMVYLQKENIIDESGMPKERFSAEFPKEGPSILRIQQVVRGDSAAYFCASSPFTDEQYFGPGTRLTVL.

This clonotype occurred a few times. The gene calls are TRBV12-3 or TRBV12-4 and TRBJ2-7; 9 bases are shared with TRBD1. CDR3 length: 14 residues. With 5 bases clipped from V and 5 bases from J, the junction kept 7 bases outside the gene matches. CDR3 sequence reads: CASSLRDRAHEQYF. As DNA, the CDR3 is TGTGCCAGCAGTCTACGGGACAGGGCCCACGAGCAGTACTTC.

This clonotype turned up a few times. DNA of the CDR3: TGCAGCGTTGAAGATCGGGGCCAACAAGCTTTCTTT. Translating gives CSVEDRGQQAFF. The rearrangement joins TRBV29-1 to TRBJ1-1; perhaps TRBD1 as D (5 bases). This CDR3 is 12 amino acids long. V was pared by 0 bases and J by 9 bases, with 11 bases between. CDR1 SQVTM and CDR2 ANQGSEA come from the germline V gene. The full variable domain, its missing parts supplied by reference TRBV29-1 and TRBJ1-1, is SAVISQKPSRDICQRGTSLTIQCQVDSQVTMMFWYRQQPGQSLTLIATANQGSEATYESGFVIDKFPISRPNLTFSTLTVSNMSPEDSSIYLCSVEDRGQQAFFGQGTRLTVV.

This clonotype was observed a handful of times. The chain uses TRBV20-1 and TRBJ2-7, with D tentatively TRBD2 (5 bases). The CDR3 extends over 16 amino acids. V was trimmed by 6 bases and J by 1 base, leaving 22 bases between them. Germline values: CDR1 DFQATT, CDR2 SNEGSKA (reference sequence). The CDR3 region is CSAPVGKGSWSYEQYF. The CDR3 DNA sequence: TGCAGTGCCCCCGTTGGGAAAGGGAGTTGGTCCTACGAGCAGTACTTC.

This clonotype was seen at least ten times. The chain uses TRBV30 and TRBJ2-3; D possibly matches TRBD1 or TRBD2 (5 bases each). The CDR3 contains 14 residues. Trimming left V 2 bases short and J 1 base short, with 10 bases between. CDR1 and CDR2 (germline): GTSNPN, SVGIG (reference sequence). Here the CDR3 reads CAWSQPGRTDTQYF. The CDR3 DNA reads TGTGCCTGGAGTCAACCGGGGCGCACAGATACGCAGTATTTT.

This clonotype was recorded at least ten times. CDR3 loop: CASRADRGLSEAFF. For the CDR3, the DNA is TGTGCCAGTAGGGCCGACAGGGGTCTTTCTGAAGCTTTCTTT. The chain couples TRBV6-4 to TRBJ1-1; 8 nucleotides match TRBD1. With V trimmed by 9 bases and J by 6 bases, 12 bases remained unmatched. CDR3 length: 14 residues. From germline, CDR1 is MRHNA and CDR2 SNTAGT.